One sample yielded the 19 T cell receptor beta chains listed below, sequenced in a study of T cell responses to AZD1222 COVID-19 vaccine. Sequenced by immunoSEQ multiplex PCR; TCRdb stores in-frame clones only, minus some. Seen here are some 100,000 clones, around 90% observed once, and the top ten hold roughly 3%. The input for sequencing was peripheral blood, taken 28 days after the second AZD1222 dose. All receptors come from an adult who received the AZD1222 COVID-19 vaccine.

V and J are TRBV27 and TRBJ1-2; 9 bases are shared with TRBD1. The germline CDR1 and CDR2 sequences are MNHEY and SMNVEV (reference sequence). The CDR3 is 14 residues long. Trimming took 3 bases from V and 2 from J; bases not matched to a gene: 1. The CDR3 spells CASSFGQGNYGYTF. The CDR3 region has the DNA TGTGCCAGCAGTTTCGGACAGGGGAACTATGGCTACACCTTC.

This sequence joins TRBV7-3 and TRBJ1-1, with D perhaps matching TRBD1 (6 bases). The CDR3 contains 15 residues. The germline V gene encodes CDR1 SGHTA and CDR2 FQGTGA. Trimming shortened V by 3 bases and J by 4 bases, and 15 bases separated the two germline ends. The CDR3 DNA sequence: TGTGCCAGCAGCTTGGACAGCGGGGGGACCACTGAAGCTTTCTTT. Translation: CASSLDSGGTTEAFF.

V and J are TRBV7-9 and TRBJ2-2; D tentatively reads TRBD1 or TRBD2 (6 bases each). The CDR3 is made up of 15 amino acids. Germline assignment: CDR1 SEHNR and CDR2 FQNEAQ (reference sequence). V was shortened by 4 bases and J by 1 base, with 10 bases between the two germline ends. CDR3 protein: CASSYGGGNTGELFF. The CDR3 nucleotides read TGTGCCAGCAGCTATGGAGGGGGGAACACCGGGGAGCTGTTTTTT.

As concerns this clone: This specimen includes other DNA sequences encoding the same CDR3. This CDR3 is CASSFSNQPQHF. The DNA for the CDR3 is TGTGCCAGTAGCTTTAGCAATCAGCCCCAGCATTTT. The V and J genes are TRBV19 and TRBJ1-5; no definite D call. Germline CDR1 LNHDA, CDR2 SQIVND (reference sequence). The V end was cut by 6 bases, the J end by 0 bases, with 3 bases between. CDR3 size: 12 residues.

The V call is TRBV18, the J call TRBJ1-1, with D uncertain. With 4 bases removed from V and 1 base from J, the gap between germline ends came to 7 bases. In germline, CDR1 is KGHSH, CDR2 LQKENI. The CDR3 totals 13 residues. In nucleotides, the CDR3 is TGTGCCAGCTCACTAGGGTCGAACACTGAAGCTTTCTTT. Its protein product is CASSLGSNTEAFF.

The sample holds one count of this clone. The chain recombines TRBV7-2 with TRBJ1-2; the D is unclear. In germline, CDR1 is SGHTA, CDR2 FQGNSA. The CDR3 has 14 residues. Trimming pared 3 bases from V and 8 bases from J, leaving 16 bases between. The CDR3 loop is CASSFNLAAGGYTF. The DNA for the CDR3 is TGTGCCAGCAGCTTTAATTTGGCGGCTGGAGGCTACACCTTC.

The chain uses TRBV6-5 and TRBJ1-2; no reliable D call. V was clipped by 4 bases and J by 5 bases, with 11 bases between them. Per germline, CDR1 MNHEY and CDR2 SVGAGI. The CDR3 totals 13 residues. CDR3 sequence (DNA): TGTGCCAGCAGTTTCTGGGCCCTTTATGGCTACACCTTC. It translates to CASSFWALYGYTF.

The J gene is TRBJ2-7, the V gene TRBV6-5, with a tentative D call TRBD1 (6 bases). CDR1 and CDR2 from the germline V gene are MNHEY and SVGAGI. The V and J ends lost 5 bases and 3 bases respectively, with 14 bases between them. The CDR3 runs 14 residues. CDR3 residues: CASSHRGQYYEQYF. In nucleotides, the CDR3 is TGTGCCAGCAGTCATAGGGGACAATACTACGAGCAGTACTTC.

This chain uses TRBV18 with TRBJ2-7; D is possibly TRBD1 (6 bases). The CDR3 extends over 16 amino acids. V lost 0 bases and J 6 bases, leaving 18 bases between the germline ends. CDR1 KGHSH and CDR2 LQKENI come from the germline V gene. CDR3 protein: CASSPPWTDPFREQYF. CDR3 DNA: TGTGCCAGCTCACCACCCTGGACAGATCCTTTTCGCGAGCAGTACTTC.

On this clone: The identical CDR3 is also encoded by other nucleotide sequences in the sample. The chain has TRBV30 and TRBJ1-5, with D unclear. Looked up from germline, CDR1 is GTSNPN and CDR2 is SVGIG (reference sequence). Trimming took off 2 bases at V and 0 bases at J, with 5 bases between the two ends. The CDR3 consists of 13 residues. The CDR3 nucleotides are TGTGCCTGGAGTACGGATAGCAATCAGCCCCAGCATTTT. Its protein is CAWSTDSNQPQHF.

This rearrangement joins TRBV7-9 to TRBJ1-4, with unresolved D. Trimming took 10 bases from V and 7 from J, leaving 16 bases between them. The length of the CDR3 is 13 residues. Germline V gene lookup returns CDR1 SEHNR and CDR2 FQNEAQ (reference sequence). The CDR3 nucleotides read TGTGCCACCCTACCCAACCCCAGTGAAAAACTGTTTTTT. As protein: CATLPNPSEKLFF.

The chain combines TRBV19 with TRBJ1-2; possible D gene TRBD1, 6 bases. The CDR3 is 18 residues long. V lost 5 bases to trimming and J lost 0 bases, with 22 bases between them. Germline-derived CDR1 and CDR2 are LNHDA and SQIVND (reference sequence). The CDR3 nucleotides read TGTGCCAGTAGTTCCCGGGGGCCCTCTGTTCGTACTAACTATGGCTACACCTTC. Amino acids: CASSSRGPSVRTNYGYTF.

The sample holds one count of this clone. CDR3 coding DNA: TGTGCCAGCTACGAGCGAAGGGGGGAACTGAACACTGAAGCTTTCTTT. Amino acids: CASYERRGELNTEAFF. The chain links TRBV2 to TRBJ1-1; D is perhaps TRBD1 (6 bases). Trimming removed 8 bases from V and 0 bases from J, with 19 bases in between. Germline V gives CDR1 SNHLY, CDR2 FYNNEI. This CDR3 has 16 amino acids.

The chain uses TRBV11-1 and TRBJ2-1; 8 nucleotides agree with TRBD2. Germline V gene lookup returns CDR1 SGHAT and CDR2 FQDESV (reference sequence). After removal of 1 base from V and 1 base from J, the junction contained 3 bases not matched to a gene. The CDR3 is 16 amino acids. The CDR3 DNA reads TGTGCCAGCAGCTTAGAGGGACTAGGGTCCTACAATGAGCAGTTCTTC. It yields the protein CASSLEGLGSYNEQFF.

The CDR3 loop is CASSLEVEQGYTF. CDR3 nucleotides: TGCGCCAGCAGCTTGGAGGTAGAACAGGGCTACACCTTC. The J gene is TRBJ1-2, the V gene TRBV5-1; D uncertain. The CDR3 consists of 13 residues. Per the germline V gene, CDR1 is SGHRS and CDR2 is YFSETQ. V was pared by 0 bases and J by 8 bases, with 11 bases between.

The chain carries TRBV6-5 and TRBJ1-2, with D possibly TRBD1 on 5 matching bases. V gave up 6 bases and J gave up 4 bases, with 15 bases separating them. The V gene's germline CDR1 is MNHEY and CDR2 SVGAGI. The length of the CDR3 is 14 residues. CDR3 sequence reads: CASSPPGGGYGYTF. In DNA, the CDR3 is TGTGCCAGCAGCCCCCCGGGGGGGGGCTATGGCTACACCTTC.

In its sample, this clone was seen a few times. This chain connects TRBV7-2 to TRBJ1-5; no reliable D call. This CDR3 comprises 16 residues. The germline CDR1 and CDR2 sequences are SGHTA and FQGNSA. V lost 2 bases, J lost 4 bases, and 15 bases lay in between. CDR3 coding DNA: TGTGCCAGCAGCTTAAAAACGGGTACAGTGAATCAGCCCCAGCATTTT. It encodes CASSLKTGTVNQPQHF.

This chain connects TRBV14 to TRBJ1-2; TRBD1 agrees at 7 bases. This CDR3 is 14 amino acids long. Germline CDR1 is SGHDN and CDR2 is FVKESK. After removal of 6 bases from V and 4 bases from J, the junction contained 8 bases not matched to a gene. CDR3 in amino acids: CASRGTESFYGYTF. The CDR3 coding sequence is TGTGCCAGCAGGGGGACAGAGAGCTTCTATGGCTACACCTTC.

The V gene is TRBV19, the J gene TRBJ1-1; 8 nucleotides match TRBD1. The V and J ends lost 6 bases and 7 bases, in that order; junction bases with no gene match: 10. CDR1 is LNHDA and CDR2 is SQIVND in the germline V gene (reference sequence). This CDR3 is 14 amino acids long. The CDR3 sequence: CASRKDREMFEAFF. The CDR3 DNA reads as TGTGCCAGTAGGAAGGACAGGGAAATGTTTGAAGCTTTCTTT.